These T cell receptor beta chains were read from a single sample in a study of T cell repertoires in cytomegalovirus infection. TCRdb reanalysed the reads using MiXCR and keeps one entry per CDR3 protein. Of around 120,000 distinct CDR3 sequences in the sample, roughly 9% were seen once. The sample taken for sequencing was PBMCs. The source is a human donor in good health (CMV status not recorded). Some clones in this sample may be carry-over from other donors' samples. The CDR3 runs from the conserved cysteine through the conserved F or W. A D gene is named only where the DNA matches it firmly. Expanded clones get a size class; other rows say once, few or many, or leave the size out.

J: TRBJ2-5
V: TRBV5-4
D: .
size: few
length: 13
CDR3: CASSLPGAGTQYF
DNA: TGTGCCAGCAGCTTGCCTGGGGCTGGGACCCAGTACTTC

J: TRBJ2-3
V: TRBV14
D: TRBD1
size: .
length: 16
CDR3: CASSIGQAQMVDTQYF
DNA: TGTGCCAGCAGCATTGGACAGGCCCAAATGGTGGATACGCAGTATTTT

J: TRBJ1-1
V: TRBV28
D: .
size: many
length: 12
CDR3: CASSSVNTEAFF
DNA: TGTGCCAGCAGTTCCGTGAACACTGAAGCTTTCTTT

J: TRBJ2-3
V: TRBV7-2
D: TRBD2
size: many
length: 16
CDR3: CASSFQTSGGADTQYF
DNA: TGTGCCAGCAGCTTCCAGACTAGCGGGGGGGCAGATACGCAGTATTTT

J: TRBJ1-1
V: TRBV20-1
D: .
size: .
length: 11
CDR3: CSAVENTEAFF
DNA: TGCAGTGCCGTGGAGAACACTGAAGCTTTCTTT

J: TRBJ2-5
V: TRBV7-2
D: .
size: many
length: 17
CDR3: CASSLDPGVGFGETQYF
DNA: TGTGCCAGCAGCTTAGATCCCGGCGTTGGATTCGGGGAGACCCAGTACTTC

J: TRBJ1-5
V: TRBV12-3/TRBV12-4
D: .
size: many
length: 13
CDR3: CASSPGGDQPQHF
DNA: TGTGCCAGCAGTCCCGGGGGGGATCAGCCCCAGCATTTT

J: TRBJ1-1
V: TRBV15
D: .
size: many
length: 14
CDR3: CATSRVQLNTEAFF
DNA: TGTGCCACCAGCAGAGTTCAACTTAACACTGAAGCTTTCTTT

J: TRBJ1-5
V: TRBV12-3/TRBV12-4
D: .
size: few
length: 13
CDR3: CASSWGEGQPQHF
DNA: TGTGCCAGCAGTTGGGGGGAGGGTCAGCCCCAGCATTTT

J: TRBJ2-1
V: TRBV7-8
D: .
size: many
length: 15
CDR3: CASSSRDRTNNEQFF
DNA: TGTGCCAGCAGCTCCCGGGACCGAACTAACAATGAGCAGTTCTTC

J: TRBJ2-3
V: TRBV20-1
D: TRBD1
size: many
length: 13
CDR3: CSARKQGPDTQYF
DNA: TGCAGTGCTAGAAAACAGGGGCCAGATACGCAGTATTTT

J: TRBJ1-4
V: TRBV10-3
D: .
size: many
length: 15
CDR3: CAISRTDGRNEKLFF
DNA: TGTGCCATCAGCCGGACTGACGGGAGAAATGAAAAACTGTTTTTT

J: TRBJ1-2
V: TRBV6-4
D: .
size: few
length: 14
CDR3: CASSEFRHRYGYTF
DNA: TGTGCCAGCAGTGAATTCCGACACCGCTATGGCTACACCTTC

J: TRBJ2-1
V: TRBV28
D: TRBD2
size: many
length: 17
CDR3: CASSPLASGGSYNEQFF
DNA: TGTGCCAGCAGTCCGCTAGCTAGCGGGGGATCTTACAATGAGCAGTTCTTC

J: TRBJ2-7
V: TRBV28
D: .
size: .
length: 14
CDR3: CASSFGTSSYEQYF
DNA: TGTGCCAGCAGTTTCGGGACGAGCTCCTACGAGCAGTACTTC

J: TRBJ1-2
V: TRBV20-1
D: .
size: many
length: 12
CDR3: CSAWTTNYGYTF
DNA: TGCAGTGCTTGGACAACTAACTATGGCTACACCTTC

J: TRBJ1-1
V: TRBV11-2
D: .
size: few
length: 14
CDR3: CASSTTRGNTEAFF
DNA: TGTGCCAGCAGCACGACCAGGGGAAACACTGAAGCTTTCTTT

J: TRBJ2-7
V: TRBV20-1
D: .
size: .
length: 12
CDR3: CSAREAGYEQYF
DNA: TGCAGTGCTAGAGAGGCAGGCTACGAGCAGTACTTC

J: TRBJ1-1
V: TRBV5-4
D: TRBD1
size: few
length: 16
CDR3: CASSRAGTGLNTEAFF
DNA: TGTGCCAGCAGTCGCGCCGGGACAGGACTGAACACTGAAGCTTTCTTT

J: TRBJ2-5
V: TRBV7-9
D: .
size: many
length: 15
CDR3: CASSSSGTIQETQYF
DNA: TGTGCCAGCAGCTCGTCCGGGACAATCCAAGAGACCCAGTACTTC

J: TRBJ1-1
V: TRBV5-6
D: .
size: .
length: 11
CDR3: CASSLMGVWFF
DNA: TGTGCCAGCAGCTTGATGGGCGTGTGGTTCTTT

J: TRBJ2-2
V: TRBV7-2
D: .
size: many
length: 15
CDR3: CASSIRALGHGELFF
DNA: TGTGCCAGCAGCATCCGGGCCCTCGGACACGGGGAGCTGTTTTTT

J: TRBJ1-1
V: TRBV7-6
D: .
size: many
length: 13
CDR3: CASSQMAGLEAFF
DNA: TGTGCCAGCAGCCAGATGGCCGGACTTGAAGCTTTCTTT

J: TRBJ2-1
V: TRBV2
D: .
size: many
length: 11
CDR3: CASSAKNEQFF
DNA: TGTGCCAGTTCAGCTAAAAATGAGCAGTTCTTC

J: TRBJ2-2
V: TRBV7-9
D: .
size: .
length: 15
CDR3: CASSLRRQNTGELFF
DNA: TGTGCCAGCAGCTTAAGACGGCAGAACACCGGGGAGCTGTTTTTT

J: TRBJ2-5
V: TRBV7-2
D: TRBD2
size: many
length: 15
CDR3: CASSLARLARETQYF
DNA: TGTGCCAGCAGCTTAGCACGACTAGCGAGGGAGACCCAGTACTTC

J: TRBJ1-5
V: TRBV5-4
D: .
size: few
length: 15
CDR3: CASSLGAGGNQPQHF
DNA: TGTGCCAGCAGCCTCGGGGCAGGGGGCAATCAGCCCCAGCATTTT

J: TRBJ1-3
V: TRBV28
D: .
size: few
length: 15
CDR3: CASSRGPGGGNTIYF
DNA: TGTGCCAGCAGCCGCGGGCCGGGAGGGGGAAACACCATATATTTT

J: TRBJ2-7
V: TRBV7-8
D: .
size: many
length: 15
CDR3: CASSPSGGRVYEQYF
DNA: TGTGCCAGCAGCCCTTCGGGGGGCAGGGTCTACGAGCAGTACTTC

J: TRBJ2-3
V: TRBV7-8
D: TRBD1
size: many
length: 16
CDR3: CASSYPRGISTDTQYF
DNA: TGTGCCAGCAGCTACCCCAGGGGGATTAGCACAGATACGCAGTATTTT

J: TRBJ1-1
V: TRBV29-1
D: TRBD1
size: many
length: 13
CDR3: CSVEGQGNTEAFF
DNA: TGCAGCGTTGAGGGACAGGGTAACACTGAAGCTTTCTTT

J: TRBJ1-2
V: TRBV2
D: .
size: many
length: 12
CDR3: CASSEANYGYTF
DNA: TGTGCCAGCAGTGAGGCTAACTATGGCTACACCTTC

J: TRBJ2-6
V: TRBV7-3
D: .
size: many
length: 18
CDR3: CASSRRSGTSSGANVLTF
DNA: TGTGCCAGCAGCCGTAGATCGGGGACGAGCTCTGGGGCCAACGTCCTGACTTTC

J: TRBJ2-5
V: TRBV5-4
D: .
size: .
length: 13
CDR3: CASSVQGKETQYF
DNA: TGTGCCAGCAGTGTACAGGGTAAAGAGACCCAGTACTTC

J: TRBJ2-7
V: TRBV23-1
D: TRBD1
size: many
length: 18
CDR3: CASSQSKERTGLGCEQYF
DNA: TGCGCCAGCAGTCAATCGAAGGAGCGGACAGGTCTTGGCTGCGAGCAGTACTTC

J: TRBJ1-2
V: TRBV29-1
D: .
size: many
length: 14
CDR3: CSVPTAAGHGGYTF
DNA: TGCAGCGTTCCCACCGCCGCAGGGCATGGAGGCTACACCTTC

J: TRBJ1-1
V: TRBV12-3/TRBV12-4
D: .
size: many
length: 13
CDR3: CASSLKQNTEAFF
DNA: TGTGCCAGCAGTTTAAAGCAGAACACTGAAGCTTTCTTT

J: TRBJ1-4
V: TRBV28
D: .
size: many
length: 16
CDR3: CASSLTQGRLGEKLFF
DNA: TGTGCCAGCAGTTTAACGCAGGGGCGGCTGGGTGAAAAACTGTTTTTT

J: TRBJ1-4
V: TRBV4-1
D: .
size: few
length: 16
CDR3: CASSQVPRRINEKLFF
DNA: TGCGCCAGCAGCCAAGTGCCCCGACGGATTAATGAAAAACTGTTTTTT

J: TRBJ2-3
V: TRBV7-2
D: .
size: many
length: 12
CDR3: CASSSFPDTQYF
DNA: TGTGCCAGCAGTTCTTTCCCAGATACGCAGTATTTT

J: TRBJ1-1
V: TRBV12-3/TRBV12-4
D: .
size: many
length: 12
CDR3: CASSPGRIEAFF
DNA: TGTGCCAGCAGTCCCGGGAGGATTGAAGCTTTCTTT

J: TRBJ2-3
V: TRBV5-4
D: .
size: many
length: 16
CDR3: CASSMGAWDLADTQYF
DNA: TGTGCCAGCAGCATGGGAGCGTGGGACTTAGCTGATACGCAGTATTTT

J: TRBJ2-5
V: TRBV14
D: TRBD2
size: few
length: 16
CDR3: CASSFLAGETQETQYF
DNA: TGTGCCAGCAGCTTCTTAGCGGGGGAAACTCAAGAGACCCAGTACTTC

J: TRBJ2-5
V: TRBV28
D: .
size: many
length: 14
CDR3: CASSLLEAGETQYF
DNA: TGTGCCAGCAGTTTATTAGAGGCCGGGGAGACCCAGTACTTC

J: TRBJ2-1
V: TRBV7-6
D: .
size: many
length: 17
CDR3: CASSHNSGGSSYNEQFF
DNA: TGTGCCAGCAGCCATAATTCTGGGGGAAGCTCCTACAATGAGCAGTTCTTC

J: TRBJ2-2
V: TRBV20-1
D: TRBD2
size: once
length: 14
CDR3: CSARALAGGPELFF
DNA: TGCAGTGCTAGAGCACTAGCGGGGGGTCCGGAGCTGTTTTTT

J: TRBJ1-2
V: TRBV11-3
D: TRBD1
size: few
length: 13
CDR3: CASSGDRGEGYTF
DNA: TGTGCCAGCAGCGGGGACAGGGGTGAAGGCTACACCTTC

J: TRBJ2-7
V: TRBV6-2/TRBV6-3
D: TRBD2
size: many
length: 13
CDR3: CASSSGGTYEQYF
DNA: TGTGCCAGCAGTTCCGGGGGGACCTACGAGCAGTACTTC

J: TRBJ2-7
V: TRBV12-3/TRBV12-4
D: TRBD1
size: many
length: 13
CDR3: CASSRGQGYEQYF
DNA: TGTGCCAGCAGCCGGGGACAGGGCTACGAGCAGTACTTC

J: TRBJ2-5
V: TRBV14
D: .
size: many
length: 15
CDR3: CASSQAGASQETQYF
DNA: TGTGCCAGCAGCCAAGCAGGGGCCAGTCAGGAGACCCAGTACTTC

J: TRBJ2-1
V: TRBV6-6
D: .
size: many
length: 16
CDR3: CASTLKGQGGDNEQFF
DNA: TGTGCCAGCACTTTAAAGGGGCAGGGCGGGGACAATGAGCAGTTCTTC

J: TRBJ2-2
V: TRBV2
D: TRBD1
size: .
length: 15
CDR3: CASSGQGAAPGELFF
DNA: TGTGCCAGCAGTGGACAGGGGGCTGCCCCAGGGGAGCTGTTTTTT

J: TRBJ2-7
V: TRBV6-6
D: TRBD1
size: few
length: 13
CDR3: CASRRDSSYEQYF
DNA: TGTGCCAGCAGGAGGGACAGCTCCTACGAGCAGTACTTC

J: TRBJ1-1
V: TRBV12-3/TRBV12-4
D: .
size: many
length: 16
CDR3: CASSLSVGTLNTEAFF
DNA: TGTGCCAGCAGTTTATCCGTCGGGACATTAAACACTGAAGCTTTCTTT

J: TRBJ1-5
V: TRBV12-3/TRBV12-4
D: .
size: many
length: 14
CDR3: CASSLATVNQPQHF
DNA: TGTGCCAGCAGTTTAGCTACGGTCAATCAGCCCCAGCATTTT

J: TRBJ2-5
V: TRBV6-5
D: .
size: many
length: 13
CDR3: CASSWTIQETQYF
DNA: TGTGCCAGCAGTTGGACTATCCAAGAGACCCAGTACTTC

J: TRBJ1-5
V: TRBV28
D: .
size: many
length: 13
CDR3: CATSGNPGRPQHF
DNA: TGTGCCACCAGTGGGAACCCGGGCCGGCCCCAGCATTTT

J: TRBJ1-2
V: TRBV7-6
D: .
size: many
length: 15
CDR3: CASSPRDRRDYGYTF
DNA: TGTGCCAGCAGCCCCCGGGACCGCAGGGACTATGGCTACACCTTC

J: TRBJ1-1
V: TRBV7-2
D: .
size: .
length: 13
CDR3: CASSLNRSAAAFF
DNA: TGTGCCAGCAGCTTAAACCGGAGTGCAGCGGCTTTCTTT

J: TRBJ2-2
V: TRBV7-9
D: TRBD1
size: once
length: 15
CDR3: CASSLQDRDTGELFF
DNA: TGTGCCAGCAGCTTACAGGACAGGGACACCGGGGAGCTGTTTTTT